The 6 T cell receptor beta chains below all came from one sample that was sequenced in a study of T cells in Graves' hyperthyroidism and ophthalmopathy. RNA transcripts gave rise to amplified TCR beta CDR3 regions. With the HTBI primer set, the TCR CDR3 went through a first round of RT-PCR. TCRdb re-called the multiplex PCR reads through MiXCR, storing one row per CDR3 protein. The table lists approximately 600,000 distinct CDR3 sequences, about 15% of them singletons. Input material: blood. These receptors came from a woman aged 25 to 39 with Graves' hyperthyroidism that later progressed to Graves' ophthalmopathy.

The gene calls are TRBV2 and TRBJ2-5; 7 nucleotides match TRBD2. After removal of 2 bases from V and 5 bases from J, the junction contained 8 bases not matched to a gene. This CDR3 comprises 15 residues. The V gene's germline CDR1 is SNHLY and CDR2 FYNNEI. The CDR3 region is CASSETTGGGETQYF. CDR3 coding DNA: TGTGCCAGCAGTGAAACGACGGGAGGAGGGGAGACCCAGTACTTC.

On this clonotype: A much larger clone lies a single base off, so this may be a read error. CDR3 loop: CSVGRLAESTDTHYF. CDR3 in DNA: TGCAGCGTTGGAAGGCTAGCGGAGAGCACAGATACGCATTATTTT. This chain uses TRBV29-1 with TRBJ2-3; TRBD2 aligns across 7 bases. In germline, CDR1 is SQVTM, CDR2 ANQGSEA. The CDR3 loop spans 15 amino acids.

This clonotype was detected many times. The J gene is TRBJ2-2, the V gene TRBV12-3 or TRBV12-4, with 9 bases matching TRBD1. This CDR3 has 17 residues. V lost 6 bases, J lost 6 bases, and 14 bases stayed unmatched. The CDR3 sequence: CASRPPTGTGRPGELFF. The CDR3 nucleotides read TGTGCCAGCAGACCGCCAACCGGGACAGGGAGGCCCGGGGAGCTGTTTTTT.

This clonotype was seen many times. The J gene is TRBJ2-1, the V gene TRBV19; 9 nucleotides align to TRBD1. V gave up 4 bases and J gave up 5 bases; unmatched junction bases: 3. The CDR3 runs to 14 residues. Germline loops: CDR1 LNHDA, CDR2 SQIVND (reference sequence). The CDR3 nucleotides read TGTGCCAGTAGTACAAGACAGGGGGACAATGAGCAGTTCTTC. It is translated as CASSTRQGDNEQFF.

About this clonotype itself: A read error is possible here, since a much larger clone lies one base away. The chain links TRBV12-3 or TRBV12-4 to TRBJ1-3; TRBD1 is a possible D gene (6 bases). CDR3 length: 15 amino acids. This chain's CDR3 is CASSLDRASGNTVYF. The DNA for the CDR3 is TGTGCCAGCAGTTTAGACAGGGCCTCTGGAAACACCGTATATTTT.

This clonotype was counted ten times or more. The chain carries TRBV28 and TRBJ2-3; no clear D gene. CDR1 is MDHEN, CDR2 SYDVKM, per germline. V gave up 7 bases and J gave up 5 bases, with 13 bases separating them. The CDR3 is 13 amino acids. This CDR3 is CASITPAIDTQYF. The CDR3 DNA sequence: TGTGCCAGCATAACCCCAGCGATAGATACGCAGTATTTT.